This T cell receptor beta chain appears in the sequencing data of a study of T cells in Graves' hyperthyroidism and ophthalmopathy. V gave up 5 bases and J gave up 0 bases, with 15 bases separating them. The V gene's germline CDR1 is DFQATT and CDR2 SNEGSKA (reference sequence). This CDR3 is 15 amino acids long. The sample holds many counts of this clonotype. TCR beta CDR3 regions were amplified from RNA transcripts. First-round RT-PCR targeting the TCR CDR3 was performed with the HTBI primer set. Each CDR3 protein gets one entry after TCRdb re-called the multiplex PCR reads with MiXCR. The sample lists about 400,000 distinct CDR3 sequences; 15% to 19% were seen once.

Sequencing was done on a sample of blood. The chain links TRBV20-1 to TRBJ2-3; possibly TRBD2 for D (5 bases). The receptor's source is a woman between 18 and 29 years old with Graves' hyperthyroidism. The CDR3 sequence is CSARSHSVSTDTQYF. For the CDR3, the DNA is TGCAGTGCTCGGTCCCATAGCGTGAGCACAGATACGCAGTATTTT.